The rows below give T cell receptor beta chains drawn from one sample of a study of T cells in Graves' hyperthyroidism and ophthalmopathy. TCRdb called the multiplex PCR reads again in MiXCR, with one record for every CDR3 protein. The sample lists around 300,000 distinct CDR3 sequences, over 11% occurring once. The source material was blood. Receptors originate from a young woman with Graves' hyperthyroidism. Both conserved end residues are part of each CDR3. D genes are given only for firm matches. Clone size is not always given. Where it is, it says once, few, many or a class for expanded clones.

>TRBV5-8|few|.|TRBJ2-7
CASSFGFSSYEQYF
TGTGCCAGCAGCTTCGGCTTTTCCTCCTACGAGCAGTACTTC
>TRBV10-3|.|.|TRBJ1-2
CAISAGYGYTF
TGTGCCATCAGTGCGGGCTATGGCTACACCTTC
>TRBV7-9|many|TRBD2|TRBJ2-5
CASSLARFGRGETQYF
TGTGCCAGCAGCTTAGCGCGTTTCGGGAGGGGAGAGACCCAGTACTTC
>TRBV19|once|.|TRBJ2-4
CASSRTLAKSIQYF
TGTGCCAGTAGCCGCACATTAGCCAAAAGCATTCAGTACTTC
>TRBV11-3|many|TRBD1|TRBJ2-1
CASSSDRGRGRNNEQFF
TGTGCCAGCAGCTCGGACAGGGGGCGGGGGAGGAACAATGAGCAGTTCTTC
>TRBV2|many|TRBD2|TRBJ2-1
CASRATSGRAGDEQFF
TGTGCCAGCAGAGCCACTAGCGGGAGGGCCGGGGATGAGCAGTTCTTC
>TRBV28|many|.|TRBJ1-1
CASSQDTEAFF
TGTGCCAGCAGCCAAGACACTGAAGCTTTCTTT
>TRBV19|.|.|TRBJ1-4
CASSWEATNEKLFF
TGTGCCAGTAGCTGGGAGGCAACTAATGAAAAACTGTTTTTT
>TRBV10-3|many|TRBD1|TRBJ1-1
CAISARKTRQGQNTEAFF
TGTGCCATCAGTGCCAGAAAGACCCGACAGGGACAGAACACTGAAGCTTTCTTT
>TRBV7-9|few|TRBD2|TRBJ2-1
CASSPPRGVSLFNEQFF
TGTGCCAGCAGCCCGCCTCGGGGGGTCTCCCTCTTCAATGAGCAGTTCTTC
>TRBV18|few|.|TRBJ2-1
CASSPMTGALNNEQFF
TGTGCCAGCTCACCGATGACGGGAGCCCTAAACAATGAGCAGTTCTTC
>TRBV12-3/TRBV12-4|many|.|TRBJ1-2
CASSLAPANYGYTF
TGTGCCAGCAGTTTAGCGCCGGCTAACTATGGCTACACCTTC
>TRBV7-9|few|.|TRBJ1-4
CASSETGADNEKLFF
TGTGCCAGCAGCGAAACGGGGGCGGATAATGAAAAACTGTTTTTT
>TRBV2|.|.|TRBJ1-6
CASSEQGRASPLHF
TGTGCCAGCAGTGAACAGGGTCGGGCCTCACCCCTCCACTTT
>TRBV3-1|few|.|TRBJ1-1
CASSQVQQNTEAFF
TGTGCCAGCAGCCAAGTTCAGCAGAACACTGAAGCTTTCTTT
>TRBV27|few|.|TRBJ1-2
CASRGALGYTF
TGTGCCAGCAGAGGGGCTCTGGGCTACACCTTC
>TRBV11-2|few|.|TRBJ2-3
CASSLSRVNTQYF
TGTGCCAGCAGCTTATCGAGGGTTAATACGCAGTATTTT
>TRBV20-1|many|.|TRBJ2-5
CSAAQRGYRQETQYF
TGCAGTGCTGCCCAAAGGGGTTACCGGCAAGAGACCCAGTACTTC
>TRBV12-3/TRBV12-4|many|.|TRBJ1-5
CASGTGGEDNQPQHF
TGTGCCAGCGGGACGGGAGGGGAGGACAATCAGCCCCAGCATTTT
>TRBV3-1|few|TRBD2|TRBJ2-6
CASSQRRGGSGANVLTF
TGTGCCAGCAGCCAAAGACGGGGGGGCTCTGGGGCCAACGTCCTGACTTTC
>TRBV11-3|many|.|TRBJ2-1
CASSLVSGEQFF
TGTGCCAGCAGCTTAGTTAGCGGAGAGCAGTTCTTC
>TRBV19|.|TRBD1|TRBJ1-5
CASDRTGDQPQHF
TGTGCCAGTGACCGGACAGGTGATCAGCCCCAGCATTTT
>TRBV6-1|many|TRBD1|TRBJ1-5
CASSNLGQGAGNQPQHF
TGTGCCAGCAGTAATCTCGGGCAGGGGGCTGGAAATCAGCCCCAGCATTTT
>TRBV28|many|.|TRBJ1-6
CASSPHVGSPLHF
TGTGCCAGCAGTCCGCACGTTGGTTCACCCCTCCACTTT
>TRBV12-3/TRBV12-4|many|.|TRBJ1-2
CASSLYGDNYGYTF
TGTGCCAGCAGTTTATACGGAGATAACTATGGCTACACCTTC
>TRBV19|many|.|TRBJ2-5
CASRNTGAGETQYF
TGTGCCAGTAGAAATACAGGCGCGGGGGAGACCCAGTACTTC
>TRBV7-9|many|.|TRBJ1-2
CASSPPVELDGYTF
TGTGCCAGCAGCCCCCCCGTGGAGCTGGATGGCTACACCTTC
>TRBV30|many|.|TRBJ2-5
CAWSVGGLTETQYF
TGTGCCTGGAGTGTTGGAGGGCTAACAGAGACCCAGTACTTC
>TRBV7-9|.|.|TRBJ2-7
CTSSLSRIVFPLYEQYF
TGTACCAGCAGCTTATCCAGAATCGTGTTCCCTCTCTACGAGCAGTACTTC
>TRBV6-2/TRBV6-3|few|TRBD1|TRBJ1-2
CASFRDRRSGYTF
TGTGCCAGTTTCAGGGACAGGAGGAGTGGCTACACCTTC
>TRBV12-3/TRBV12-4|many|.|TRBJ2-7
CASSFGALPSYEQYF
TGTGCCAGCAGTTTCGGGGCCCTGCCTTCCTACGAGCAGTACTTC
>TRBV28|.|.|TRBJ2-5
CASSQTSLPGSETQYF
TGTGCCAGCAGTCAAACTTCCCTCCCAGGATCAGAGACCCAGTACTTC
>TRBV7-2|many|.|TRBJ2-1
CASSLRSRALGDNEQFF
TGTGCCAGCAGCTTACGATCTCGAGCGTTAGGAGACAATGAGCAGTTCTTC
>TRBV29-1|few|.|TRBJ2-1
CSVEGVGEGYNEQFF
TGCAGCGTTGAGGGGGTGGGGGAAGGGTACAATGAGCAGTTCTTC
>TRBV7-2|many|.|TRBJ2-5
CASSFHLKETQYF
TGTGCCAGCAGCTTCCACCTAAAAGAGACCCAGTACTTC
>TRBV20-1|.|TRBD1|TRBJ2-2
CSALDRARGNTGELFF
TGCAGTGCTCTTGACAGGGCCCGCGGGAACACCGGGGAGCTGTTTTTT
>TRBV5-1|many|.|TRBJ2-7
CASSSGGGEQYF
TGCGCCAGCAGCTCGGGTGGGGGCGAGCAGTACTTC
>TRBV2|many|TRBD2|TRBJ2-5
CASTGTSGRSGETQYF
TGTGCCAGCACAGGGACTAGCGGGAGAAGCGGCGAGACCCAGTACTTC
>TRBV28|many|.|TRBJ2-5
CASSLSRGPQETQYF
TGTGCCAGCAGTTTATCCCGGGGACCACAAGAGACCCAGTACTTC
>TRBV7-7|.|.|TRBJ2-7
CASSFGGPGGEQYF
TGTGCTAGCAGCTTCGGGGGGCCCGGCGGGGAGCAGTACTTC
>TRBV2|many|TRBD1|TRBJ2-3
CASSDSGTGGLDTDTQYF
TGTGCCAGCAGTGACTCCGGGACAGGGGGCTTGGACACAGATACGCAGTATTTT
>TRBV7-3|many|.|TRBJ2-2
CASSSLPSVGTGELFF
TGTGCCAGCAGCTCCTTGCCTAGCGTGGGGACCGGGGAGCTGTTTTTT
>TRBV14|.|.|TRBJ2-7
CASSQDPGPYEQYF
TGTGCCAGCAGCCAAGACCCCGGACCCTACGAGCAGTACTTC
>TRBV29-1|many|.|TRBJ1-1
CSVADRIDTEAFF
TGCAGCGTAGCAGACAGGATCGACACTGAAGCTTTCTTT
>TRBV20-1|few|TRBD1|TRBJ2-7
CSAWGQLVLREQYF
TGCAGTGCTTGGGGACAGCTCGTCCTTAGGGAGCAGTACTTC
>TRBV29-1|.|TRBD2|TRBJ2-3
CSVDTSGSTDTQYF
TGCAGCGTTGACACTAGCGGGAGCACAGATACGCAGTATTTT
>TRBV25-1|few|.|TRBJ2-2
CASRSWGEGGGELFF
TGTGCCAGCAGGTCATGGGGAGAGGGTGGCGGGGAGCTGTTTTTT
>TRBV6-1|many|TRBD1|TRBJ1-4
CASSERLAGQGGKLFF
TGTGCCAGCAGTGAACGTCTAGCAGGACAGGGAGGAAAACTGTTTTTT
>TRBV7-9|few|TRBD1|TRBJ2-5
CASSPGQGLQSPRDQYF
TGTGCCAGCAGCCCGGGACAGGGGCTCCAATCCCCAAGAGACCAGTACTTC
>TRBV19|many|.|TRBJ1-2
CASEEQARRGYGYTF
TGTGCCAGTGAAGAGCAGGCCAGGCGAGGCTATGGCTACACCTTC
>TRBV9|many|.|TRBJ1-3
CASSARGNGNTIYF
TGTGCCAGCAGCGCCAGGGGTAACGGAAACACCATATATTTT
>TRBV11-2|.|.|TRBJ1-2
CASSLRRDLDGYTF
TGTGCCAGCAGCTTGCGCAGGGATTTGGATGGCTACACCTTC
>TRBV28|many|TRBD1|TRBJ2-2
CASSAILTGSNTGELFF
TGTGCCAGCAGTGCCATTTTGACAGGGTCGAACACCGGGGAGCTGTTTTTT
>TRBV20-1|few|.|TRBJ2-2
CSASLAYTGELFF
TGCAGTGCTAGTTTAGCCTACACCGGGGAGCTGTTTTTT
>TRBV7-9|.|.|TRBJ2-1
CASSPRPSVSYNEQFF
TGTGCCAGCAGCCCCCGACCTAGCGTCTCCTACAATGAGCAGTTCTTC
>TRBV11-2|.|TRBD2|TRBJ2-2
CASSSLSSGWVATNTGELFF
TGTGCCAGCAGCTCTCTCTCTAGCGGGTGGGTTGCTACGAACACCGGGGAGCTGTTTTTT
>TRBV7-2|many|.|TRBJ2-7
CASSLKGQGFFKDYEQYF
TGTGCCAGCAGCTTAAAGGGGCAGGGATTTTTCAAGGACTACGAGCAGTACTTC
>TRBV7-2|many|.|TRBJ2-2
CASSFPGGLAGELFF
TGTGCCAGCAGCTTCCCCGGGGGGCTCGCCGGGGAGCTGTTTTTT
>TRBV15|.|.|TRBJ2-4
CATSRRAGERDIQYF
TGTGCCACCAGCAGGCGAGCCGGGGAGAGAGACATTCAGTACTTC
>TRBV29-1|few|.|TRBJ2-1
CSVEEDGDSSGYNEQFF
TGCAGCGTTGAGGAGGATGGGGACTCGTCCGGGTACAATGAGCAGTTCTTC